Listed here are 15 T cell receptor beta chains from one sample, sequenced in a study of memory CD4+ T cells and cytomegalovirus serostatus. The sort gate was single viable CD3+CD4+CD8-CD45RO+ cells for memory CD4+ T cells. This table comes from immunoSEQ multiplex PCR, and its TCRdb copy is limited to in-frame clones, with some not included. The sample lists about 38,000 clones; 70% to 80% were seen once. The sequencing input was memory CD4+ T cells from blood. The receptors come from an adult in good health and CMV-seropositive.

This clone came up once. This chain uses TRBV9 with TRBJ2-1; D gene ambiguous. Germline V gives CDR1 SGDLS, CDR2 YYNGEE. V was cut by 0 bases and J by 6 bases, with 7 bases left in between. CDR3 length: 13 residues. The CDR3 here is CASSVETPNEQFF. CDR3 DNA: TGTGCCAGCAGCGTAGAAACTCCCAATGAGCAGTTCTTC.

This clone was seen more than once but under ten times. The chain couples TRBV4-2 to TRBJ1-2; tentative D call: TRBD1 (5 bases). The germline gives CDR1 LGHNA, CDR2 YNFKEQ. Deletions cut 0 bases from V and 7 bases from J, with 12 bases between. The CDR3 is 14 residues long. The CDR3 protein is CASSQDVGQGGYTF. DNA of the CDR3: TGTGCCAGCAGCCAAGATGTTGGCCAGGGTGGCTACACCTTC.

The chain joins TRBV5-4 to TRBJ2-2; no reliable D call. The CDR3 has 11 residues. Germline V gene lookup returns CDR1 SGHNT and CDR2 YYREEE (reference sequence). Trimming cost V 1 base and J 8 bases, with 3 bases left between them. CDR3 nucleotides: TGTGCCAGCAGCTTGAAGGGGGAGCTGTTTTTT. Translated: CASSLKGELFF.

The chain joins TRBV9 to TRBJ1-2; possibly TRBD1 for D (5 bases). V was cut by 3 bases and J by 4 bases, with 16 bases left in between. The CDR3 is 15 residues long. Germline V gene data show CDR1 as SGDLS and CDR2 as YYNGEE. The CDR3 reads CASSAQGFLGYGYTF. The CDR3 coding sequence is TGTGCCAGCAGCGCCCAGGGTTTTTTGGGCTATGGCTACACCTTC. Filled out from reference TRBV9 and TRBJ1-2, the complete variable domain reads DSGVTQTPKHLITATGQRVTLRCSPRSGDLSVYWYQQSLDQGLQFLIQYYNGEERAKGNILERFSAQQFPDLHSELNLSSLELGDSALYFCASSAQGFLGYGYTFGSGTRLTVV.

CDR3 bases: TGTGCCAGCGGCCGACACTCTAGCGCATCCTACGAGCAGTACTTC. Its translation: CASGRHSSASYEQYF. The gene calls are TRBV27 and TRBJ2-7; tentatively, D is TRBD2 (6 bases). Trimming removed 8 bases at V and 1 base at J, with 18 bases between. Germline V gene data show CDR1 as MNHEY and CDR2 as SMNVEV (reference sequence). This CDR3 region has 15 residues.

The gene calls are TRBV7-2 and TRBJ2-7; D is ambiguous. Trimming pared 2 bases from V and 4 bases from J, leaving 6 bases between. The length of the CDR3 is 12 residues. CDR1 and CDR2 from the germline V gene are SGHTA and FQGNSA. In DNA, the CDR3 is TGTGCCAGCAGCTTACGACCTTACGAGCAGTACTTC. Its translation is CASSLRPYEQYF.

This chain joins TRBV4-3 and TRBJ2-3; the match to TRBD2 covers 8 bases. This CDR3 has 15 residues. The germline gives CDR1 LGHNA, CDR2 YSLEER. V trimming: 0 bases; J trimming: 2 bases; junction bases outside the gene matches: 1. The CDR3 nucleotides are TGCGCCAGCAGCCAAGATAGCGGGGTCACAGATACGCAGTATTTT. Its protein is CASSQDSGVTDTQYF.

The gene calls are TRBV4-1 and TRBJ2-1; D might be TRBD1 (5 bases). V was trimmed by 4 bases and J by 8 bases, leaving 12 bases between them. Germline V CDR1 and CDR2: MGHRA, YSYEKL. This CDR3 has 13 residues. The CDR3 DNA reads as TGCGCCAGCAGCCCTCAGGGAAATGATGAGCAGTTCTTC. It translates to CASSPQGNDEQFF.

This chain joins TRBV7-9 and TRBJ2-3; D may be TRBD2 (7 bases). The CDR3 is made up of 17 amino acids. V was shortened by 5 bases and J by 2 bases, with 20 bases between the two germline ends. Germline assignment: CDR1 SEHNR and CDR2 FQNEAQ (reference sequence). As DNA, the CDR3 is TGTGCCAGCAGCACCAGAGGGGGGACTATGGTCACAGATACGCAGTATTTT. Protein: CASSTRGGTMVTDTQYF.

The chain carries TRBV2 and TRBJ2-1; tentative D call: TRBD2 (6 bases). The germline CDR1 and CDR2 sequences are SNHLY and FYNNEI. The CDR3 contains 14 residues. V was pared by 2 bases and J by 1 base, with 6 bases between. CDR3 loop: CASSESGSYNEQFF. In DNA form, the CDR3 reads TGTGCCAGCAGTGAAAGCGGGTCCTACAATGAGCAGTTCTTC.

This clone was seen more than once but under ten times. This sequence joins TRBV7-9 and TRBJ1-3; D gene ambiguous. Trimming stripped 2 bases from V and 9 bases from J, with 8 bases between. The V gene's germline CDR1 is SEHNR and CDR2 FQNEAQ (reference sequence). The CDR3 is made up of 12 amino acids. The CDR3 DNA sequence: TGTGCCAGCAGCTTACCATTAGGCACCATATATTTT. Translating it yields CASSLPLGTIYF.

This chain joins TRBV4-2 and TRBJ1-5; D is uncertain. V lost 4 bases to trimming and J lost 4 bases, with 11 bases between them. The CDR3 consists of 14 residues. Germline loops: CDR1 LGHNA, CDR2 YNFKEQ. The CDR3 nucleotides read TGTGCCAGCAGCCTTCAGGTTACTAATCAGCCCCAGCATTTT. It encodes CASSLQVTNQPQHF.

This chain connects TRBV6-5 to TRBJ2-2, with no clear D. Trimming stripped 6 bases from V and 0 bases from J, with 11 bases between. The CDR3 is made up of 15 amino acids. In germline, CDR1 is MNHEY, CDR2 SVGAGI. The CDR3 coding sequence is TGTGCCAGCAGAACTACTGAGACGAACACCGGGGAGCTGTTTTTT. Protein product: CASRTTETNTGELFF.

V and J are TRBV6-6 and TRBJ2-7; D remains unclear. The CDR3 is 14 residues long. V was clipped by 6 bases and J by 6 bases, with 18 bases between them. Per the germline V gene, CDR1 is MNHNY and CDR2 is SVGAGI (reference sequence). The CDR3 DNA sequence: TGTGCCAGCAGCCCCAGGTCGGCACAAGGCGAGCAGTACTTC. This translates into CASSPRSAQGEQYF.

The gene calls are TRBV5-5 and TRBJ2-5, with TRBD2 matching 11 bases. Germline CDR1 and CDR2: SGHKS and YYEKEE (reference sequence). The CDR3 runs to 16 residues. V lost 4 bases, J lost 0 bases, and 5 bases stayed unmatched. Here the CDR3 DNA reads TGTGCCAGCAGCCTCGGACTAGCGGGTTACCAAGAGACCCAGTACTTC. Encoded protein: CASSLGLAGYQETQYF.